Included here is one T cell receptor beta chain sequence, with context. This specimen belongs to a study of OX40 agonist ivuxolimab in advanced cancers. Libraries were prepared by immunoSEQ multiplex PCR; TCRdb keeps only in-frame clonotypes and omits some of them. The table shows about 21,000 clones, with roughly 80% occurring only once. The CDR3 extends over 13 amino acids. With 2 bases removed from V and 4 bases from J, the gap between germline ends came to 9 bases. CDR1 and CDR2 from the germline V gene are MDHEN and SYDVKM. V and J are TRBV28 and TRBJ2-7; TRBD1 is a possible D gene (6 bases). The TCR comes from an adult with an advanced solid tumor such as melanoma, head and neck, liver or kidney cancer. Material: CD4+ or CD8+ T cells sorted from blood, obtained in a trial of the OX40 agonist ivuxolimab. The CDR3 protein is CASSLQGSYEQYF. Here the CDR3 DNA reads TGTGCCAGCAGTTTACAGGGGTCGTACGAGCAGTACTTC.